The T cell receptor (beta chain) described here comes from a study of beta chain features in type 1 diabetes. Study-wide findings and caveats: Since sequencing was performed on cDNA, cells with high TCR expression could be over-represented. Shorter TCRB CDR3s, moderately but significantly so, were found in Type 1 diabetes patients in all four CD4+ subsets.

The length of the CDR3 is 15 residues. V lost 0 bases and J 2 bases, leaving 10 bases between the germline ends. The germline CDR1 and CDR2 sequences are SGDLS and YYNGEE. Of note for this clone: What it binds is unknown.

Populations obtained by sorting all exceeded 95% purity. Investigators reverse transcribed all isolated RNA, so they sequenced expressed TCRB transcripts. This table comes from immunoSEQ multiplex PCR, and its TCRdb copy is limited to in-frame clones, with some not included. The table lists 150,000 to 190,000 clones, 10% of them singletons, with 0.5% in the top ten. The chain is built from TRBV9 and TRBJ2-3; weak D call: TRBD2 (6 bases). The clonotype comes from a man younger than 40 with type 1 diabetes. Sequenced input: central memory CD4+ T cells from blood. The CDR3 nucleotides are TGTGCCAGCAGCGTAGTCGGGACTTACACAGATACGCAGTATTTT. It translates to CASSVVGTYTDTQYF.